This entry concerns a single T cell receptor (beta chain). The target antigen is unknown. The data belong to a study of T cells in localized non-small cell lung cancer. The CDR3 runs 13 residues. Trimming removed 3 bases from V and 2 bases from J, with 8 bases in between. Germline V CDR1 and CDR2: KGHSH, LQKENI. Repertoires were generated with immunoSEQ multiplex PCR, while TCRdb's copy carries only in-frame clones and drops some. This table has some 30,000 clones, about 89% appearing once. Study observations and caveats: Uninvolved adjacent lung showed peak T cell clonality, exceeding tumor. Elevated circulating T cell density in blood was associated with longer overall survival. The appearance of a median approximately 60 of the top 100 tumor clones was seen in adjacent lung. Heterogeneity within the tumor remains possible, as just one region underwent sequencing.

Sequencing was performed on peripheral blood, taken before any cancer treatment. The gene calls are TRBV18 and TRBJ2-7, with unresolved D. This clonotype originated in an older female donor with stage I lung adenocarcinoma. The CDR3 region has the DNA TGTGCCAGCTCACCGCCGGAACCCTACGAGCAGTACTTC. Protein product: CASSPPEPYEQYF.